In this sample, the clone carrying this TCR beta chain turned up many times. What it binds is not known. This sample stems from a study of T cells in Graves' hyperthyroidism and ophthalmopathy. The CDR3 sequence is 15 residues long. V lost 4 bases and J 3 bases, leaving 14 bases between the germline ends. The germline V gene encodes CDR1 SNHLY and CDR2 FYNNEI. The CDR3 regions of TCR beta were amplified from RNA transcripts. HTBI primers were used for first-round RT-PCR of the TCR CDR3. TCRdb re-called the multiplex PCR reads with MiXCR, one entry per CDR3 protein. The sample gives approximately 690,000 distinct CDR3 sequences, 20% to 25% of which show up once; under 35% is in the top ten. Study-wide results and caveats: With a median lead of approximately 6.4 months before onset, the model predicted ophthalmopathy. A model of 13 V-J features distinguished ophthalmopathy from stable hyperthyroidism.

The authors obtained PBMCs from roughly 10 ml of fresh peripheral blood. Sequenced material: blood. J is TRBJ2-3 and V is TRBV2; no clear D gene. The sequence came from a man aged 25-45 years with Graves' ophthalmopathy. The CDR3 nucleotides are TGTGCCAGCAGTGGAGAGTCGGTCCAGACAGATACGCAGTATTTT. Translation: CASSGESVQTDTQYF.